Each of the 17 T cell receptor beta chains below was sequenced from the same sample in a study of T cell responses to AZD1222 COVID-19 vaccine. Repertoires were generated with immunoSEQ multiplex PCR, while TCRdb's copy carries only in-frame clones and drops some. The data show tens of thousands of clones, roughly 90% seen once. The sample in question was peripheral blood, obtained 28 days after the second AZD1222 dose. These receptors were collected from an adult who received the AZD1222 COVID-19 vaccine.

This clone was observed once. The chain uses TRBV11-3 and TRBJ2-2; TRBD1 aligns across 9 bases. Germline assignment: CDR1 SGHNT and CDR2 YENEEA. The CDR3 runs 16 residues. Trimming at V came to 5 bases and at J to 5 bases, leaving 9 bases not matched to a gene. In DNA form, the CDR3 reads TGTGCCAGCAGCCCCTATCTAGGACAGGGGACCGGGGAGCTGTTTTTT. Translating it yields CASSPYLGQGTGELFF.

The chain employs TRBV7-9 and TRBJ1-2; perhaps TRBD1 as D (5 bases). The germline gives CDR1 SEHNR, CDR2 FQNEAQ (reference sequence). The germline V and J ends were trimmed by 5 bases and 6 bases, with 16 bases remaining between them. This CDR3 region has 14 residues. CDR3 sequence: CASSLRSGLNGYTF. The CDR3 DNA follows: TGTGCCAGCAGCCTACGTTCAGGGTTGAATGGCTACACCTTC.

This chain joins TRBV5-6 and TRBJ1-5; D is unclear. The germline V and J ends were trimmed by 4 bases and 7 bases, with 9 bases remaining between them. Germline V gives CDR1 SGHDT, CDR2 YYEEEE. The CDR3 has 12 residues. The CDR3, as DNA: TGTGCCAGCAGCCAAGTCGGGCAGCCCCAGCATTTT. This gives the protein CASSQVGQPQHF.

This chain links TRBV19 with TRBJ2-3, with D perhaps being TRBD1 or TRBD2 (5 bases each). V lost 8 bases and J 2 bases, leaving 20 bases between the germline ends. From germline, CDR1 is LNHDA and CDR2 SQIVND (reference sequence). This CDR3 contains 16 residues. This CDR3 is CASLDLRGSSTDTQYF. DNA for the CDR3: TGTGCCAGTCTGGACTTGAGGGGCAGCTCCACAGATACGCAGTATTTT.

The chain combines TRBV14 with TRBJ1-1; 10 bases fit TRBD1. CDR1 is SGHDN, CDR2 FVKESK, per germline. The CDR3 contains 17 residues. V was pared by 2 bases and J by 1 base, with 7 bases of the junction left unmatched. CDR3 sequence reads: CASSQIRDRGENTEAFF. The CDR3 DNA sequence: TGTGCCAGCAGCCAAATAAGGGACAGGGGCGAGAACACTGAAGCTTTCTTT.

In this sample, this clone turned up once. The chain employs TRBV2 and TRBJ2-7; 9 bases line up with TRBD2. This CDR3 contains 15 residues. J was trimmed by 0 bases and V by 4 bases; bases with no gene match: 4. Looked up from germline, CDR1 is SNHLY and CDR2 is FYNNEI. The CDR3 is CASSALAGLSYEQYF. The CDR3, as DNA: TGTGCCAGCAGTGCCCTAGCGGGACTCTCCTACGAGCAGTACTTC.

J is TRBJ2-1 and V is TRBV7-6; the D call may be TRBD1 or TRBD2 (5 bases each). The length of the CDR3 is 13 residues. V lost 3 bases to trimming and J lost 7 bases, with 10 bases between them. Germline-derived CDR1 and CDR2 are SGHVS and FNYEAQ. In nucleotides, the CDR3 is TGTGCCAGCAGCTTGGGACCGGAGAATGAGCAGTTCTTC. It codes for CASSLGPENEQFF.

This clone occurred once. This chain links TRBV30 with TRBJ2-7; TRBD2 agrees at 10 bases. The junction had 7 bases not matched to a gene; V was cut back by 2 bases and J by 6 bases. This CDR3 has 14 residues. Germline-derived CDR1 and CDR2 are GTSNPN and SVGIG (reference sequence). The CDR3 here is CAWSPSGSRREQYF. The CDR3 DNA reads TGTGCCTGGAGTCCTAGCGGGAGTCGGCGCGAGCAGTACTTC.

The chain is built from TRBV6-5 and TRBJ1-6; 9 nucleotides agree with TRBD1. Germline CDR1 and CDR2: MNHEY and SVGAGI. V trimming: 4 bases; J trimming: 8 bases; junction bases outside the gene matches: 3. The CDR3 loop spans 14 amino acids. CDR3 bases: TGTGCCAGCAGTTCCAGGACAGGGGATTCACCCCTCCACTTT. Protein: CASSSRTGDSPLHF.

The chain is built from TRBV5-1 and TRBJ2-5; D ambiguous. From germline, CDR1 is SGHRS and CDR2 YFSETQ. The CDR3 length is 13 residues. The V end lost 7 bases, the J end lost 3 bases, and 13 bases lay between the germline ends. Here the CDR3 reads CASAITPKETQYF. The CDR3 DNA reads TGCGCCAGCGCGATTACCCCCAAAGAGACCCAGTACTTC.

The genes are TRBV14 and TRBJ1-1; D is unresolved. Deletions cut 1 base from V and 0 bases from J, with 6 bases between. The CDR3 is made up of 14 amino acids. Germline-derived CDR1 and CDR2 are SGHDN and FVKESK. The CDR3 loop is CASSQVTVNTEAFF. DNA for the CDR3: TGTGCCAGCAGCCAAGTGACGGTGAACACTGAAGCTTTCTTT.

The chain has TRBV10-1 and TRBJ1-1; 9 positions agree with TRBD1. Germline V gives CDR1 WNHNN, CDR2 SYGVQD (reference sequence). There are 14 residues in the CDR3. V lost 5 bases and J lost 4; bases outside the gene matches: 5. This chain's CDR3 is CASSKNRGRTEAFF. The CDR3 DNA sequence: TGCGCCAGCAGTAAAAACAGGGGGCGCACTGAAGCTTTCTTT.

The chain carries TRBV6-5 and TRBJ1-1, with 8 bases fitting TRBD1. CDR1 is MNHEY and CDR2 is SVGAGI in the germline V gene. The CDR3 loop spans 15 amino acids. The J segment lost 5 bases and the V segment lost 1 base, leaving 6 bases of the junction unmatched. CDR3 nucleotide sequence: TGTGCCAGCAGTTACTTTGGACAGGGCCAAACTGAAGCTTTCTTT. It is translated as CASSYFGQGQTEAFF.

V and J are TRBV14 and TRBJ1-5; D is ambiguous. The germline V gene has CDR1 SGHDN and CDR2 FVKESK. V lost 4 bases and J lost 1, with 8 bases in between. This CDR3 contains 14 residues. CDR3 DNA sequence: TGTGCCAGCAGCCTGTCCGGGAGCAATCAGCCCCAGCATTTT. Its translation: CASSLSGSNQPQHF.

The chain couples TRBV4-3 to TRBJ1-4, with D possibly being TRBD1 (5 bases). The V gene's germline CDR1 is LGHNA and CDR2 YSLEER. The CDR3 length is 18 residues. The V and J ends lost 0 bases and 5 bases respectively, with 19 bases between them. CDR3: CASSQDLWDGINNEKLFF. DNA of the CDR3: TGCGCCAGCAGCCAAGATTTGTGGGACGGAATAAACAATGAAAAACTGTTTTTT.

The J gene is TRBJ1-1, the V gene TRBV19, with 8 bases aligning to TRBD1. The CDR3 consists of 15 residues. J gave up 4 bases and V 4 bases, and 8 bases lay outside the gene matches. The germline V gene encodes CDR1 LNHDA and CDR2 SQIVND (reference sequence). The CDR3 loop reads CASSTTGGPGTEAFF. The CDR3 coding sequence is TGTGCCAGTAGTACAACAGGGGGGCCAGGCACTGAAGCTTTCTTT.

The V call is TRBV6-2 or TRBV6-3, the J call TRBJ2-1, with 11 bases that match TRBD2. The trim removed 4 bases at V and 2 bases at J, leaving 4 bases unmatched. This CDR3 contains 16 residues. Germline V gene sequence: CDR1 MNHEY, CDR2 SVGEGT. CDR3 coding DNA: TGTGCCAGCAGTTCCGCTAGCGGGAGGACCTACAATGAGCAGTTCTTC. It is translated as CASSSASGRTYNEQFF.